This TCR beta chain derives from a study of Ad26.COV2.S vaccination and SARS-CoV-2 variants. Study-wide background: Donor joined the COV1001 Ad26.COV2.S trial arm.

Libraries were prepared by immunoSEQ multiplex PCR; TCRdb keeps only in-frame clonotypes and omits some of them. The table shows more than 250,000 clones, with 80% to 90% occurring only once. The treatment denotes: around 19 received Ad26.COV2.S at low or high dose, single or two shots; several received placebo; per-sample allocation not given. The samples date from day 63 after the first vaccine or placebo injection. An Ad26 vector expressing Wuhan-strain SARS-CoV-2 spike constituted the vaccine. The CDR3 is made up of 13 amino acids. The germline V and J ends were trimmed by 6 bases and 9 bases, with 17 bases remaining between them.

The sample was peripheral blood, taken in a trial of Ad26.COV2.S vaccine versus placebo. The chain recombines TRBV12-3 or TRBV12-4 with TRBJ2-5, with a possible D match to TRBD1 (6 bases). The clonotype originates from a person aged 18-60 years who received the Ad26.COV2.S COVID-19 vaccine or a placebo. The CDR3 nucleotides read TGTGCCAGCAGGCCGACAGGCGCTGAGGCCCAGTACTTC. As protein: CASRPTGAEAQYF.